Listed below are T cell receptor beta chains from one sample, sequenced in a study of T cell repertoires in aging, cancer and after chemotherapy. TCRdb redid the calling of the multiplex PCR reads with MiXCR, one entry per CDR3 protein. In the table there are roughly 12,000 distinct CDR3 sequences, around 30% of which are singletons. Sequenced sample: blood. These TCRs come from a human donor with a blood cancer. Each CDR3 is given with its conserved first and last residue. Each record gives: V gene, CDR3 protein.

>TRBV27
CASSYGQGTQPQHF
>TRBV4-3
CASSQDRQGVQYF
>TRBV6-2/TRBV6-3
CASSYGLETGELFF
>TRBV5-4
CASSHRQGGLFDNEQFF
>TRBV6-2/TRBV6-3
CAGDKTGEGDQPQHF
>TRBV20-1
CSARGGSGTANTGELFF
>TRBV7-6
CASSLNGVQPQHF
>TRBV7-2
CASSLSSGPYNEQFF
>TRBV19
CASSISQLNTEAFF
>TRBV5-6
CASSLSGTGDEQFF
>TRBV6-2/TRBV6-3
CASSYRGGSGRNEQFF
>TRBV6-1
CASSEMAGSDNEQFF
>TRBV27
CASSLFPLGRLSDSPLHF
>TRBV18
CASSGTLRVNTEAFF
>TRBV20-1
CSAGLYNEQFF
>TRBV6-5
CASSYSGWDLSYEQYF
>TRBV6-5
CASSGTSGTSVETQYF
>TRBV19
CATSVNYGYTF
>TRBV6-5
CASSPDRSYNEQFF
>TRBV27
CASRAGTGNYGYTF
>TRBV7-9
CASSLRARVSDEQYF
>TRBV5-4
CASSLRGRGRGDTQYF
>TRBV18
CASSPGGEADTQYF
>TRBV7-9
CASSPRGRGGYYEQYF
>TRBV19
CASNKRTSASNTGELFF
>TRBV11-1
CASSPGGTYHF
>TRBV6-5
CASSRDMALRETQYF
>TRBV5-1
CASRQEYEQYF
>TRBV7-6
CASSLSDGQTNQPQHF
>TRBV30
CAWSMGLAGGRGELFF
>TRBV7-9
CASRPQGAYTEAFF
>TRBV5-4
CASSFGSQNTDTQYF
>TRBV20-1
CSARSSGRRYEQYF
>TRBV6-2/TRBV6-3
CASSITDGYTF
>TRBV27
CASSFAQYTEAFF
>TRBV6-2/TRBV6-3
CASSYLAVGDTQYF
>TRBV24-1
CATATGGTGELFF
>TRBV4-1
CASSRGSGGYNEQFF
>TRBV6-2/TRBV6-3
CASSSSREKLFF
>TRBV4-1
CASSPTPGQGTNEQFF
>TRBV7-4
CASSLQGSNEKLFF
>TRBV20-1
CSAPKGQWEQFF
>TRBV15
CATSRSKRGRNTGELFF
>TRBV20-1
CSARPAGGAGKAGELFF
>TRBV5-1
CASSTWRTGRTNTGELFF
>TRBV4-3
CASSPAGQKETQYF
>TRBV12-3/TRBV12-4
CASTHLNNSGANVLTF
>TRBV27
CASSFSPWGGPRFF
>TRBV7-6
CASSPVLGGPTLYEQYF
>TRBV11-1
CASSSRTGISYNEQFF
>TRBV7-2
CASSLGLAGGAGANVLTF
>TRBV15
CATSRAGTGLGTEAFF